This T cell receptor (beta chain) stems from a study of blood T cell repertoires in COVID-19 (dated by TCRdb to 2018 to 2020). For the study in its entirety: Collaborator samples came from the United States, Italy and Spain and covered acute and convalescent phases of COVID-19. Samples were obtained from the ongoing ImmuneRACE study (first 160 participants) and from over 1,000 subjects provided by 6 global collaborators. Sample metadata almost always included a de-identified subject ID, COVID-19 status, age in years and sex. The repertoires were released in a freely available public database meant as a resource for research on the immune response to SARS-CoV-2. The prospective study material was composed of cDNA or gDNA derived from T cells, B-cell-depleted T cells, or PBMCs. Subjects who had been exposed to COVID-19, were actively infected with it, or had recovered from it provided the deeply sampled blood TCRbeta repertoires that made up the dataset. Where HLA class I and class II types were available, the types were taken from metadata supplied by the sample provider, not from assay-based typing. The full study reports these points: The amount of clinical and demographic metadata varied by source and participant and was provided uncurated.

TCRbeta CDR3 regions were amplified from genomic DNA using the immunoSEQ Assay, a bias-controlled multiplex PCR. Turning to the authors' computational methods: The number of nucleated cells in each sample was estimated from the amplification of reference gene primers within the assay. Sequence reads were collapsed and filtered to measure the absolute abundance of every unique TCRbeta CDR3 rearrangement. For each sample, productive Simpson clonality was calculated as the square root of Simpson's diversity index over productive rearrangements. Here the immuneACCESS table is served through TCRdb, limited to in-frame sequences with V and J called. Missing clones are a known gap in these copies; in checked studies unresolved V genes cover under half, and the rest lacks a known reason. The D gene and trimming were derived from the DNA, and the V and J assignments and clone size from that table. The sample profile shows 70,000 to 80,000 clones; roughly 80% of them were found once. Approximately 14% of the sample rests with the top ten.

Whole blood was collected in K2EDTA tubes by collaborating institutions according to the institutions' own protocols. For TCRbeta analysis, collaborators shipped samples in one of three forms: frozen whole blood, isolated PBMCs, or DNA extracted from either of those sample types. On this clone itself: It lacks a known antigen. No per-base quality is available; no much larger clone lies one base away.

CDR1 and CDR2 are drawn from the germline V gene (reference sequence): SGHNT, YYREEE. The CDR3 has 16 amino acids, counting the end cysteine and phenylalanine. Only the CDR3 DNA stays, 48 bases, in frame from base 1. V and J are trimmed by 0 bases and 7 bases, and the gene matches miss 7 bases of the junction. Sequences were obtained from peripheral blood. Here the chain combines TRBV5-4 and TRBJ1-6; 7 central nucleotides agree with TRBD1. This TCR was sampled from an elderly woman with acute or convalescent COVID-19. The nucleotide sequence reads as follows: TGTGCCAGCAGCTTGGCGTCGGGACAGCCCAATTCACCCCTCCACTTT. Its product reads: CASSLASGQPNSPLHF. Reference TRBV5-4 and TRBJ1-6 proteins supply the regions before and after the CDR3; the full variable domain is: ETGVTQSPTHLIKTRGQQVTLRCSSQSGHNTVSWYQQALGQGPQFIFQYYREEENGRGNFPPRFSGLQFPNYSSELNVNALELDDSALYLCASSLASGQPNSPLHFGNGTRLTVT.